The clone carrying this T cell receptor beta chain was observed a handful of times. Progressors' blood was drawn at hyperthyroidism diagnosis, before ophthalmopathy symptoms. The V gene's germline CDR1 is MNHNS and CDR2 SASEGT. CDR3 length equals 14 residues. Trimming pared 1 base from V and 4 bases from J, leaving 10 bases between. These data come from a study of T cells in Graves' hyperthyroidism and ophthalmopathy. Amplified regions were TCR beta CDR3 sequences from RNA transcripts. HTBI primers were employed in a first-round RT-PCR of the TCR CDR3. TCRdb reprocessed the multiplex PCR reads via MiXCR and lists one record per CDR3 protein. The sample consists of fewer than 900,000 distinct CDR3 sequences, around a sixth of them appearing once.

The chain couples TRBV6-1 to TRBJ1-2; D gene unclear. The origin of this receptor is a woman aged 50 to 60 with Graves' hyperthyroidism that later progressed to Graves' ophthalmopathy. The source material was blood. The CDR3 loop reads CASSEGPNPYGYTF. CDR3 coding DNA: TGTGCCAGCAGTGAAGGGCCGAACCCCTATGGCTACACCTTC.